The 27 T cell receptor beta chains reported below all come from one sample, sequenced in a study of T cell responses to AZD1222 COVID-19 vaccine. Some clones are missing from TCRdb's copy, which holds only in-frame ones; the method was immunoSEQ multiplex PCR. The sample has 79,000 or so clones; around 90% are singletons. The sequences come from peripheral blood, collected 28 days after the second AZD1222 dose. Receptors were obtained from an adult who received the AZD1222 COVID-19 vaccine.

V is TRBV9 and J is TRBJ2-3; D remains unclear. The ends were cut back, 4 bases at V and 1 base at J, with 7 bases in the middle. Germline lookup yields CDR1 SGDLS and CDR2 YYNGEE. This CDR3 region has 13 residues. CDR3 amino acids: CASSIPGTDTQYF. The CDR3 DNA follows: TGTGCCAGCAGCATTCCGGGCACAGATACGCAGTATTTT.

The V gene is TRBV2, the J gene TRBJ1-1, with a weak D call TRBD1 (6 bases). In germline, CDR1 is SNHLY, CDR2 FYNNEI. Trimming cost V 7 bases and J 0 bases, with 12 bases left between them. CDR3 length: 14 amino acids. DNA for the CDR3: TGTGCCAGCACCGAAGGGGGGCTGAACACTGAAGCTTTCTTT. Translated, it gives CASTEGGLNTEAFF.

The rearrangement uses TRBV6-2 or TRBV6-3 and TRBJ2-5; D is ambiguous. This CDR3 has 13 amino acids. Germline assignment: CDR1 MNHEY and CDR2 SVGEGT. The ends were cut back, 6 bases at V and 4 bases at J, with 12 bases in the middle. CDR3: CASSRSLRETQYF. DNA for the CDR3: TGTGCCAGCAGCCGAAGCCTCCGAGAGACCCAGTACTTC.

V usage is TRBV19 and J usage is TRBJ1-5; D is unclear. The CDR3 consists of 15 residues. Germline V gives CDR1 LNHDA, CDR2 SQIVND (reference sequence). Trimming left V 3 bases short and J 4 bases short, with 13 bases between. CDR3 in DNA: TGTGCCAGTAGTATTGGTCTCACAACGAATCAGCCCCAGCATTTT. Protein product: CASSIGLTTNQPQHF. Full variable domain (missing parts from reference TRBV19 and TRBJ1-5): DGGITQSPKYLFRKEGQNVTLSCEQNLNHDAMYWYRQDPGQGLRLIYYSQIVNDFQKGDIAEGYSVSREKKESFPLTVTSAQKNPTAFYLCASSIGLTTNQPQHFGDGTRLSIL.

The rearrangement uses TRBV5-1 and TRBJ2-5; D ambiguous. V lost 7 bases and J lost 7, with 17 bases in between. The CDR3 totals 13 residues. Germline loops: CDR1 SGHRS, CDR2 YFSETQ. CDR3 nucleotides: TGCGCCAGCGGGCTAGGTCCTGGTGGGACCCAGTACTTC. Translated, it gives CASGLGPGGTQYF.

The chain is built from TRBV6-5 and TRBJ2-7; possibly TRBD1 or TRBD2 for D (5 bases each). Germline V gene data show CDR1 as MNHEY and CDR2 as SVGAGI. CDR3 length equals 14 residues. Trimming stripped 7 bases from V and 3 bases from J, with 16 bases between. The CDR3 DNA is TGTGCCAGCACCGGGGTGCAGGGTGGCTACGAGCAGTACGTC. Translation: CASTGVQGGYEQYV.

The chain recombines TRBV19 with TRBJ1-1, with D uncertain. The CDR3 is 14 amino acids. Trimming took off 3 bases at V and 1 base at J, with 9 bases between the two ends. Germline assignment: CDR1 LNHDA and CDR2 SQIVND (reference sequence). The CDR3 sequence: CASSIFGENTEAFF. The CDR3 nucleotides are TGTGCCAGTAGTATTTTCGGGGAGAACACTGAAGCTTTCTTT.

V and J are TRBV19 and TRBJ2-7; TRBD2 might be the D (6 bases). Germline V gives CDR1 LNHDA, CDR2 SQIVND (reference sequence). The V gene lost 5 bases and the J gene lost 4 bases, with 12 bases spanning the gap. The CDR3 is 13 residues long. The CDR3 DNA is TGTGCCAGTAGTGGCGGGCGGGGATACGAGCAGTACTTC. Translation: CASSGGRGYEQYF.

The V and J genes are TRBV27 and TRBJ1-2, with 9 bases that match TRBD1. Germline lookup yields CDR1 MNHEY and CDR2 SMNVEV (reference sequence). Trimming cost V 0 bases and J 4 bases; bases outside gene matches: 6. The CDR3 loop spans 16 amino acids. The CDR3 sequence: CASSLSSGTGFYGYTF. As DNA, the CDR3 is TGTGCCAGCAGTTTATCCTCCGGGACAGGGTTCTATGGCTACACCTTC.

As DNA, the CDR3 is TGTGCCTGGGGGGGGGACGGCGGGGAGCTGTTTTTT. Translating gives CAWGGDGGELFF. J is TRBJ2-2 and V is TRBV6-6, with 7 bases aligning to TRBD2. The germline V gene encodes CDR1 MNHNY and CDR2 SVGAGI (reference sequence). The CDR3 totals 12 residues. J lost 7 bases, V lost 11 bases, and 7 bases had no gene match.

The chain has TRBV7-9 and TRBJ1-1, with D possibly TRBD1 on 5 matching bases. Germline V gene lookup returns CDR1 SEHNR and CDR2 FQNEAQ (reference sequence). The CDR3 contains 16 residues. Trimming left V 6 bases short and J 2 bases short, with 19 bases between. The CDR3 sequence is CASRYYSGTANTEAFF. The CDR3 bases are TGTGCCAGCAGATACTATTCCGGGACGGCAAACACTGAAGCTTTCTTT.

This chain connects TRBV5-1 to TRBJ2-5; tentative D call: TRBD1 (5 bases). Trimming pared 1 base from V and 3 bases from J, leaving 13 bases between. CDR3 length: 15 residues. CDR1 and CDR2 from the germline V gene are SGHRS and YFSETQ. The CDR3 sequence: CASSLMSGIEETQYF. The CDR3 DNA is TGCGCCAGCAGCTTGATGTCAGGGATTGAAGAGACCCAGTACTTC. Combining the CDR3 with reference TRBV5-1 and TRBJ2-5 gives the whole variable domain KAGVTQTPRYLIKTRGQQVTLSCSPISGHRSVSWYQQTPGQGLQFLFEYFSETQRNKGNFPGRFSGRQFSNSRSEMNVSTLELGDSALYLCASSLMSGIEETQYFGPGTRLLVL.

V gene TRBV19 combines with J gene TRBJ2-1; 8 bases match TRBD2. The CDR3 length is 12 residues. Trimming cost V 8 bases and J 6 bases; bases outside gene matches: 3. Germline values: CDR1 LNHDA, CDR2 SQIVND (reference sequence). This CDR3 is CASGGGINEQFF. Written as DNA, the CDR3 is TGTGCCAGTGGCGGGGGGATCAATGAGCAGTTCTTC.

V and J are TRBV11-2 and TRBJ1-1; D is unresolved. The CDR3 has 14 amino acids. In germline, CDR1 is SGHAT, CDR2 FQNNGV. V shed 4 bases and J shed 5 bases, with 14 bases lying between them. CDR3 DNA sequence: TGTGCCAGCAGCTCCCATAGGGAGAGGACTGAAGCTTTCTTT. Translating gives CASSSHRERTEAFF.

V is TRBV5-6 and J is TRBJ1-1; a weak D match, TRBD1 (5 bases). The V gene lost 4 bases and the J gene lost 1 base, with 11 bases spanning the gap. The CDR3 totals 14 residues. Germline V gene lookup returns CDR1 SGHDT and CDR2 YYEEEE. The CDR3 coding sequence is TGTGCCAGCAGCGACGGGACGGAGAACACTGAAGCTTTCTTT. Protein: CASSDGTENTEAFF.

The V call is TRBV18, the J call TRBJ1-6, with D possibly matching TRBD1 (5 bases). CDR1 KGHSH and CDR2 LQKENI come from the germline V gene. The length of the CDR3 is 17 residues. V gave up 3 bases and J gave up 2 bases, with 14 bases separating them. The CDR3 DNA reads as TGTGCCAGCTCACCGCAGGGTGCTACCCCCTATAATTCACCCCTCCACTTT. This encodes CASSPQGATPYNSPLHF.

The CDR3 DNA follows: TGTGCCAGCAGCGTAGGATCCGGGGGGGTCAATGAGCAGTTCTTC. Translated, it gives CASSVGSGGVNEQFF. V is TRBV9 and J is TRBJ2-1; 8 bases are a match to TRBD2. The CDR3 has 15 amino acids. The ends lost 0 bases at V and 6 bases at J; junction bases unmatched: 5. Germline V gives CDR1 SGDLS, CDR2 YYNGEE.

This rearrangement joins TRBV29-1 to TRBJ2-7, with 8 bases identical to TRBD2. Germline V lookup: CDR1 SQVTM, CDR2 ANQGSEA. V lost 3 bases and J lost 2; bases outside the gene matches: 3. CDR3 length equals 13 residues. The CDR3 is CSVDTGGPYEQYV. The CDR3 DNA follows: TGCAGCGTTGATACGGGGGGGCCCTACGAGCAGTACGTC.

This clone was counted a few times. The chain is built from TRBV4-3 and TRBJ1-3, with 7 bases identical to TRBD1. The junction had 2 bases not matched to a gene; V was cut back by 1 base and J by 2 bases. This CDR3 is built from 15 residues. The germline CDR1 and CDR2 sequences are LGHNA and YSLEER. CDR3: CASSQGQGTGNTIYF. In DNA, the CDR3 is TGCGCCAGCAGCCAAGGACAGGGCACTGGAAACACCATATATTTT.

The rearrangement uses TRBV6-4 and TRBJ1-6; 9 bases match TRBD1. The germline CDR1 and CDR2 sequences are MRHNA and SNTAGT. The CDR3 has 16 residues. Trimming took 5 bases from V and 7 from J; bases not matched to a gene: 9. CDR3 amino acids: CASSSPPGQGNSPLHF. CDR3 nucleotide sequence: TGTGCCAGCAGTTCACCACCAGGACAGGGGAATTCACCCCTCCACTTT.

This chain's CDR3 is CASSTDGSLNTEAFF. Written as DNA, the CDR3 is TGTGCCAGCAGCACAGACGGGTCGTTGAACACTGAAGCTTTCTTT. The gene calls are TRBV11-2 and TRBJ1-1; D not certain. V lost 5 bases to trimming and J lost 0 bases, with 13 bases between them. CDR3 length: 15 amino acids. Germline V gives CDR1 SGHAT, CDR2 FQNNGV.

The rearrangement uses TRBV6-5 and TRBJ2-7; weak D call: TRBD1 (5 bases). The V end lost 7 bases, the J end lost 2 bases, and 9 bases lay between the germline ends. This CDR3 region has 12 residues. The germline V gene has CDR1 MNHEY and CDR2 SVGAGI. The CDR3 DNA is TGTGCCAGCAAGGGGCTCACCTACGAGCAGTACTTC. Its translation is CASKGLTYEQYF.

The CDR3 sequence: CASSQGTVSYNEQFF. The CDR3 nucleotides read TGTGCCAGCAGCCAAGGGACAGTCTCCTACAATGAGCAGTTCTTC. This chain connects TRBV3-1 (or the pseudogene TRBV3-2) to TRBJ2-1, with D perhaps TRBD1 (6 bases). The CDR3 has 15 amino acids. V lost 1 base to trimming and J lost 0 bases, with 7 bases between them. Looked up from germline, CDR1 is LGHDT and CDR2 is YNNKEL (reference sequence).

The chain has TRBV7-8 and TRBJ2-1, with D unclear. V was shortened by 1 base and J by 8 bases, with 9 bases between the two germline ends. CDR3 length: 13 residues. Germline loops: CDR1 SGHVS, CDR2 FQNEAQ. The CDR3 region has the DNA TGTGCCAGCAGCTTAGACGTTTACTATGAGCAGTTCTTC. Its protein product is CASSLDVYYEQFF. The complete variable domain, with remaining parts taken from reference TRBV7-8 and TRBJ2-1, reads GAGVSQSPRYKVAKRGQDVALRCDPISGHVSLFWYQQALGQGPEFLTYFQNEAQLDKSGLPSDRFFAERPEGSVSTLKIQRTQQEDSAVYLCASSLDVYYEQFFGPGTRLTVL.

CDR3 DNA sequence: TGTGCCAGCAGCGCCCGAAGGTCAGCGGGGGGGCAGGTGCAGTACTTC. This codes for CASSARRSAGGQVQYF. The rearrangement joins TRBV9 to TRBJ2-7, with 10 bases matching TRBD2. J was trimmed by 9 bases and V by 3 bases; bases with no gene match: 15. This CDR3 region has 16 residues. Germline V gene data show CDR1 as SGDLS and CDR2 as YYNGEE.

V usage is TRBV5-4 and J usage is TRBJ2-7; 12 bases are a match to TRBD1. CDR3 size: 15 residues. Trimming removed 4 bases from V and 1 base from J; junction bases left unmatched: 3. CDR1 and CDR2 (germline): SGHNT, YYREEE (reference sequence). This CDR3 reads CASSPGQGASYEQYF. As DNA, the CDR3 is TGTGCCAGCAGCCCGGGACAGGGGGCTTCCTACGAGCAGTACTTC.

The CDR3 region is CASSLSPTDTQYF. The CDR3 bases are TGTGCCAGCAGCTTATCCCCCACAGATACGCAGTATTTT. The chain combines TRBV11-3 with TRBJ2-3, with D uncertain. The V gene's germline CDR1 is SGHNT and CDR2 YENEEA. The CDR3 has 13 amino acids. Trimming pared 2 bases from V and 2 bases from J, leaving 5 bases between.